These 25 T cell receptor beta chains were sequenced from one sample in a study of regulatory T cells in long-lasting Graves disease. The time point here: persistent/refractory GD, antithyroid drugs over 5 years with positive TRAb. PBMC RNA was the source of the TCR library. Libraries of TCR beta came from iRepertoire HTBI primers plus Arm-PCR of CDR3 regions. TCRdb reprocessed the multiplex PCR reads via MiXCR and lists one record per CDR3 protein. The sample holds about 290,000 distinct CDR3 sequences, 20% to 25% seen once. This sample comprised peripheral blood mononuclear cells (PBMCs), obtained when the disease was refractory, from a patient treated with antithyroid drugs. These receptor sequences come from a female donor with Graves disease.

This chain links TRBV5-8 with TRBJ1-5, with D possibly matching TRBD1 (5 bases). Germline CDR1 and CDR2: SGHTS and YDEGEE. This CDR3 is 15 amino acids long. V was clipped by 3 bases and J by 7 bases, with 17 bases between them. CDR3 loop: CASSSKAGLYQPQHF. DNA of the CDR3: TGTGCCAGCAGCTCGAAGGCAGGGCTATACCAGCCCCAGCATTTT.

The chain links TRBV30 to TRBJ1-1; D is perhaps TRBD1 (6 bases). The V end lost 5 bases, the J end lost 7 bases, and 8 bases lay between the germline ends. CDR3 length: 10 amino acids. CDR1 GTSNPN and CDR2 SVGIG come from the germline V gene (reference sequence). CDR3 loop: CAWGQLEAFF. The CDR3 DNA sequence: TGTGCCTGGGGACAGCTTGAAGCTTTCTTT.

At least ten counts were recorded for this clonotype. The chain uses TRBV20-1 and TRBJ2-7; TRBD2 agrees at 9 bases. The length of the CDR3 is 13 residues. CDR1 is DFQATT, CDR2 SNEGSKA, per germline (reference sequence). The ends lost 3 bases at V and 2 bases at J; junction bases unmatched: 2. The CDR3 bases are TGCAGTGCTAGGACTAGCGGACCCTACGAGCAGTACTTC. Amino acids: CSARTSGPYEQYF.

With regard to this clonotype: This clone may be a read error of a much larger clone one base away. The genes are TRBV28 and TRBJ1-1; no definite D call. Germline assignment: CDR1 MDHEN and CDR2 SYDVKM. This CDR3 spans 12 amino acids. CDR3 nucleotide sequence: TGTGCCAACCCTTACATGAACGCTGAAGCTTTCTTT. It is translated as CANPYMNAEAFF.

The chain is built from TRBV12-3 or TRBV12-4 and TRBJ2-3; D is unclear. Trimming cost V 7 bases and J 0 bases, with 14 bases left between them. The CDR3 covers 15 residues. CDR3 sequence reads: CASTPDHPSTDTQYF. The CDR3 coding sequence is TGTGCCAGCACCCCGGACCACCCCAGCACAGATACGCAGTATTTT.

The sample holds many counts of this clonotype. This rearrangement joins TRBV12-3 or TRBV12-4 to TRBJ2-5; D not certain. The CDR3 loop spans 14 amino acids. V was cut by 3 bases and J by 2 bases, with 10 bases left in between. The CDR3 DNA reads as TGTGCCAGCAGTTTCGGATCCTATCAAGAGACCCAGTACTTC. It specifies CASSFGSYQETQYF.

CDR3 protein: CASRNGHSEQFF. DNA for the CDR3: TGTGCCAGCAGGAATGGACATTCCGAGCAGTTCTTC. The chain has TRBV7-2 and TRBJ2-1; TRBD1 might be the D (5 bases). CDR3 size: 12 residues. Trimming removed 6 bases at V and 10 bases at J, with 13 bases between. CDR1 is SGHTA and CDR2 is FQGNSA in the germline V gene.

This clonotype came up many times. The CDR3 DNA is TGTGCCAGCAGCTTAGACAGGTCATACGAGCAGTACTTC. This encodes CASSLDRSYEQYF. The chain has TRBV11-2 and TRBJ2-7; unclear D gene. This CDR3 comprises 13 residues. V was trimmed by 0 bases and J by 4 bases, leaving 7 bases between them. Germline assignment: CDR1 SGHAT and CDR2 FQNNGV.

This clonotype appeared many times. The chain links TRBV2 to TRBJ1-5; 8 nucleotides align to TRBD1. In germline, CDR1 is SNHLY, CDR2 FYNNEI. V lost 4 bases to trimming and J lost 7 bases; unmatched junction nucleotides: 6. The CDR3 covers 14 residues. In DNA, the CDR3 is TGTGCCAGCAGTGGAATACAGGGGGGCCAGCCCCAGCATTTT. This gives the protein CASSGIQGGQPQHF. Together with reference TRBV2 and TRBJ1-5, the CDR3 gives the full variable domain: EPEVTQTPSHQVTQMGQEVILRCVPISNHLYFYWYRQILGQKVEFLVSFYNNEISEKSEIFDDQFSVERPDGSNFTLKIRSTKLEDSAMYFCASSGIQGGQPQHFGDGTRLSIL.

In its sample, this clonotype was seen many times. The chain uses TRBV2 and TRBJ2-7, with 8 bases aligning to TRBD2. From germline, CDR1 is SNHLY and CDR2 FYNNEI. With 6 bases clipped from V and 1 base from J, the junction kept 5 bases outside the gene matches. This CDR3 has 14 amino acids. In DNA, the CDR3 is TGTGCCAGCAGGTCAGGCGGGGGGTCCTACGAGCAGTACTTC. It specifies CASRSGGGSYEQYF. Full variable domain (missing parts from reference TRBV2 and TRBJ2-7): EPEVTQTPSHQVTQMGQEVILRCVPISNHLYFYWYRQILGQKVEFLVSFYNNEISEKSEIFDDQFSVERPDGSNFTLKIRSTKLEDSAMYFCASRSGGGSYEQYFGPGTRLTVT.

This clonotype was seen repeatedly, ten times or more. CDR3 protein: CASSSNWGTGWTEAFF. DNA of the CDR3: TGTGCCAGCAGCTCCAATTGGGGGACAGGGTGGACTGAAGCTTTCTTT. The chain employs TRBV11-2 and TRBJ1-1; 9 bases are shared with TRBD1. The V segment lost 4 bases and the J segment 5 bases; nucleotides outside the gene matches: 11. There are 16 residues in the CDR3. From germline, CDR1 is SGHAT and CDR2 FQNNGV.

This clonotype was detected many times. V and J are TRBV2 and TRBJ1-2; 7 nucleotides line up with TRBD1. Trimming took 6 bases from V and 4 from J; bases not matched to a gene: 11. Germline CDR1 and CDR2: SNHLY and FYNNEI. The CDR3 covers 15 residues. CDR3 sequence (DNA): TGTGCCAGCAGAGCCGACCAGGGGGGGGGCTATGGCTACACCTTC. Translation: CASRADQGGGYGYTF. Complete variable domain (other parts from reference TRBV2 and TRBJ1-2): EPEVTQTPSHQVTQMGQEVILRCVPISNHLYFYWYRQILGQKVEFLVSFYNNEISEKSEIFDDQFSVERPDGSNFTLKIRSTKLEDSAMYFCASRADQGGGYGYTFGSGTRLTVV.

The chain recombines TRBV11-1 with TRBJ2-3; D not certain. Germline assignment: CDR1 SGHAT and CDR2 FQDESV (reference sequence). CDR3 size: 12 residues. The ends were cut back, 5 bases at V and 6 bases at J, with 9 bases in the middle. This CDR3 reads CASSPLPDTQYF. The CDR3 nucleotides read TGTGCCAGCAGCCCTCTCCCGGATACGCAGTATTTT.

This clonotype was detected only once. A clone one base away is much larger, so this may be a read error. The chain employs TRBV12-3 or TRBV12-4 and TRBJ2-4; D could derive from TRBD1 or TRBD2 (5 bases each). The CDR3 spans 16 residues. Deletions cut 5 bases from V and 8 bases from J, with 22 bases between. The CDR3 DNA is TGTGCCAGCAGTCCTGGGACCCGCGGAGATAAAGACATTCAGTACTTC. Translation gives CASSPGTRGDKDIQYF.

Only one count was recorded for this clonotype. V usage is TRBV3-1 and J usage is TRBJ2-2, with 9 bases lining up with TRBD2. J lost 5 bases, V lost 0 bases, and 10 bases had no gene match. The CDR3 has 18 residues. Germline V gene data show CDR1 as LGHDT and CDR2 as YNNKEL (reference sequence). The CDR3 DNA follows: TGTGCCAGCAGCCAAGAAGTGGCGGGAGGGCCAGGGACCGGGGAGCTGTTTTTT. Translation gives CASSQEVAGGPGTGELFF.

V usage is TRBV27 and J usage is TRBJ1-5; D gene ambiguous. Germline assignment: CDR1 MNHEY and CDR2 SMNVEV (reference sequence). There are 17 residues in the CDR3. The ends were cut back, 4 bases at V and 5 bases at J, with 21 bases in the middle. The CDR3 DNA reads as TGTGCCAGCAGTTCCTTCCGGAATGGTAGGGTCGATCAGCCCCAGCATTTT. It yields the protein CASSSFRNGRVDQPQHF.

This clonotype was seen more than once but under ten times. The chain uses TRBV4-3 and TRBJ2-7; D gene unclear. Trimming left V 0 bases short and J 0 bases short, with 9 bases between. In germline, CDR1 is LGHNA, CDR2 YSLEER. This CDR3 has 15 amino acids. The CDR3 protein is CASSQELTISYEQYF. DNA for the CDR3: TGCGCCAGCAGCCAAGAACTGACAATCTCCTACGAGCAGTACTTC.

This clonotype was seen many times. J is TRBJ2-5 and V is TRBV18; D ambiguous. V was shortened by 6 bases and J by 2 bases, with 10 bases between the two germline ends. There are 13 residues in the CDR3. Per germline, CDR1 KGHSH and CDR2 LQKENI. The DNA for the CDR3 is TGTGCCAGCTCCCGTGTGGCTCAAGAGACCCAGTACTTC. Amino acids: CASSRVAQETQYF.

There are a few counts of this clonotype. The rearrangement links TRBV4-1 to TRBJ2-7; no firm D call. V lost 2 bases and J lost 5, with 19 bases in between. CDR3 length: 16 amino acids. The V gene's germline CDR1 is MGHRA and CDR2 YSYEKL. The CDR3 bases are TGCGCCAGCAGCCAACGGACGCGTACGACCGTTCACGAGCAGTACTTC. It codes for CASSQRTRTTVHEQYF.

The chain's CDR3 is CSAPRGVLGGYTF. The CDR3 DNA is TGCAGTGCACCGCGGGGTGTATTGGGTGGCTACACCTTC. The chain is built from TRBV20-1 and TRBJ1-2; no definite D call. V was trimmed by 6 bases and J by 7 bases, leaving 18 bases between them. The CDR3 totals 13 residues. Per the germline V gene, CDR1 is DFQATT and CDR2 is SNEGSKA (reference sequence).

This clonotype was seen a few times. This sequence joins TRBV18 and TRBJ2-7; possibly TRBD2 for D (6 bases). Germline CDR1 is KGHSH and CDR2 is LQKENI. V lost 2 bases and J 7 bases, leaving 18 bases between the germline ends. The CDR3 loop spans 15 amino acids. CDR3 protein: CASSPVSGTTGEQYF. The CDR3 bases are TGTGCCAGCTCACCAGTTAGCGGAACCACGGGAGAGCAGTACTTC.

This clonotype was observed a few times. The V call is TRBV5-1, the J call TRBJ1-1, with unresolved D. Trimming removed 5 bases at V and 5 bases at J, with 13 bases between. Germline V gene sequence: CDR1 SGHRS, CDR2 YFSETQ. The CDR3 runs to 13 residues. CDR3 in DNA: TGCGCCAGCAGACTGGGAGGGTATACTGAAGCTTTCTTT. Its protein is CASRLGGYTEAFF.

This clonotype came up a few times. CDR3 amino acids: CAWSVRGAGQVPWEQYF. In DNA form, the CDR3 reads TGTGCCTGGAGTGTACGAGGGGCGGGACAGGTACCGTGGGAGCAGTACTTC. The chain uses TRBV30 and TRBJ2-7, with 8 bases that match TRBD1. CDR1 is GTSNPN and CDR2 is SVGIG in the germline V gene (reference sequence). V was clipped by 0 bases and J by 7 bases; unmatched bases: 17. The CDR3 is 17 amino acids.

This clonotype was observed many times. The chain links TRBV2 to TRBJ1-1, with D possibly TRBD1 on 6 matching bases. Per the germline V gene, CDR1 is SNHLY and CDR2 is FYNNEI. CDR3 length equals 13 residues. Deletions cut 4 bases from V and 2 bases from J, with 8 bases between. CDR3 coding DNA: TGTGCCAGCAGTGGACAGGTAAACACTGAAGCTTTCTTT. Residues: CASSGQVNTEAFF.

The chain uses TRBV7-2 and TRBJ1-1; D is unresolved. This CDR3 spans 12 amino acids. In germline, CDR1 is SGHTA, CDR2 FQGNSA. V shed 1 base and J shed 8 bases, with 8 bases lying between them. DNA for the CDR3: TGTGCCAGCAGCTTAGAGGCAACAGAAGCTTTCTTT. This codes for CASSLEATEAFF.